One sample yielded the 14 T cell receptor beta chains listed below, sequenced in a study of T cell responses to AZD1222 COVID-19 vaccine. Data came from immunoSEQ multiplex PCR; TCRdb stores just in-frame clones and leaves some out. Of approximately 180,000 clones detected, 70% to 90% appear once; the ten largest clones hold 3.5% to 4.5%. The specimen comprised peripheral blood, sampled 28 days after the second dose of the MenACWY control vaccine. The receptors were sampled from an adult who received the MenACWY meningococcal vaccine as a control.

The genes are TRBV3-1 (or the pseudogene TRBV3-2) and TRBJ2-7; 7 positions match TRBD2. The J segment lost 0 bases and the V segment lost 2 bases, leaving 10 bases of the junction unmatched. The CDR3 contains 17 residues. Germline lookup yields CDR1 LGHDT and CDR2 YNNKEL (reference sequence). In DNA, the CDR3 is TGTGCCAGCAGCCAAAATTACTTAGCGGGCCACTCCTACGAGCAGTACTTC. It is translated as CASSQNYLAGHSYEQYF.

This rearrangement joins TRBV6-1 to TRBJ1-4; D gene unclear. The CDR3 loop spans 15 amino acids. Germline V gene lookup returns CDR1 MNHNS and CDR2 SASEGT. V lost 0 bases and J 3 bases, leaving 8 bases between the germline ends. CDR3 in DNA: TGTGCCAGCAGTGAAGCGACCGCAGCTAATGAAAAACTGTTTTTT. This encodes CASSEATAANEKLFF.

The V gene is TRBV14, the J gene TRBJ2-1, with 9 bases fitting TRBD1. The CDR3 loop spans 14 amino acids. Germline CDR1 SGHDN, CDR2 FVKESK. Unmatched junction bases numbered 6, after V lost 4 bases and J lost 8 bases. The CDR3 here is CASSRQQGADEQFF. The CDR3 nucleotides are TGTGCCAGCAGCCGCCAACAGGGGGCGGATGAGCAGTTCTTC.

The rearrangement uses TRBV6-5 and TRBJ1-3, with no clear D. The CDR3 totals 15 residues. The germline V gene has CDR1 MNHEY and CDR2 SVGAGI. Trimming pared 5 bases from V and 3 bases from J, leaving 14 bases between. As DNA, the CDR3 is TGTGCCAGCAGTCGAGGGCCAAGTATTGGAAACACCATATATTTT. Its translation is CASSRGPSIGNTIYF.

V gene TRBV6-6 combines with J gene TRBJ2-1; 9 nucleotides agree with TRBD2. This CDR3 has 15 residues. The V gene's germline CDR1 is MNHNY and CDR2 SVGAGI (reference sequence). Unmatched junction bases numbered 3, after V lost 5 bases and J lost 1 base. CDR3 sequence reads: CASSQLAGSYNEQFF. The CDR3 DNA sequence: TGTGCCAGCAGTCAGCTAGCGGGATCCTACAATGAGCAGTTCTTC.

In this sample, this clone turned up once. This sequence joins TRBV27 and TRBJ1-1; D perhaps matches TRBD1 (5 bases). This CDR3 comprises 16 residues. Germline values: CDR1 MNHEY, CDR2 SMNVEV (reference sequence). V was trimmed by 5 bases and J by 5 bases, leaving 21 bases between them. The CDR3 DNA sequence: TGTGCCAGCAGTCGGGACCCCCGGACAAGAGGGACTGAAGCTTTCTTT. Its protein product is CASSRDPRTRGTEAFF.

This clone was seen more than once but under ten times. This sequence joins TRBV2 and TRBJ2-1; 9 bases agree with TRBD1. The CDR3 loop spans 13 amino acids. In germline, CDR1 is SNHLY, CDR2 FYNNEI. J gave up 10 bases and V 4 bases, and 5 bases lay outside the gene matches. The CDR3 protein is CASSGRTGAEQFF. The CDR3 region has the DNA TGTGCCAGCAGTGGAAGGACAGGGGCAGAGCAGTTCTTC.

There are a few counts of this clone. The chain couples TRBV9 to TRBJ1-4; unclear D gene. Germline assignment: CDR1 SGDLS and CDR2 YYNGEE. V lost 0 bases and J lost 8, with 5 bases in between. The CDR3 loop spans 12 amino acids. This CDR3 is CASSVDDEKLFF. DNA of the CDR3: TGTGCCAGCAGCGTAGACGACGAAAAACTGTTTTTT. The whole variable domain, filled in from reference TRBV9 and TRBJ1-4, reads DSGVTQTPKHLITATGQRVTLRCSPRSGDLSVYWYQQSLDQGLQFLIQYYNGEERAKGNILERFSAQQFPDLHSELNLSSLELGDSALYFCASSVDDEKLFFGSGTQLSVL.

The chain joins TRBV28 to TRBJ2-6; D remains unclear. This CDR3 is built from 12 residues. V was pared by 5 bases and J by 4 bases, with 3 bases between. The germline gives CDR1 MDHEN, CDR2 SYDVKM. The CDR3 spells CASSRGANVLTF. CDR3 sequence (DNA): TGTGCCAGCAGTAGGGGGGCCAACGTCCTGACTTTC.

This clone was counted a single time. The chain is built from TRBV11-3 and TRBJ2-5; perhaps D is TRBD1 or TRBD2 (5 bases each). Germline loops: CDR1 SGHNT, CDR2 YENEEA. Trimming took 2 bases from V and 5 from J, leaving 9 bases between them. The CDR3 runs to 13 residues. DNA of the CDR3: TGTGCCAGCAGCTTACGGGGCCACGAGACCCAGTACTTC. This gives the protein CASSLRGHETQYF.

This chain connects TRBV5-1 to TRBJ2-5; 7 bases are shared with TRBD1. The V segment lost 8 bases and the J segment 1 base; nucleotides outside the gene matches: 8. CDR1 and CDR2 from the germline V gene are SGHRS and YFSETQ. The CDR3 runs to 14 residues. The CDR3 is CASRRRGIQETQYF. DNA for the CDR3: TGCGCCAGTCGGCGCAGGGGGATCCAAGAGACCCAGTACTTC.

This CDR3 reads CATGAPHQPQHF. The DNA of the CDR3 is TGTGCCACCGGGGCCCCCCATCAGCCCCAGCATTTT. The chain has TRBV19 and TRBJ1-5; possibly TRBD1 for D (5 bases). This CDR3 has 12 residues. V shed 10 bases and J shed 5 bases, with 12 bases lying between them. CDR1 is LNHDA, CDR2 SQIVND, per germline (reference sequence).

The J gene is TRBJ1-2, the V gene TRBV4-3; D is perhaps TRBD1 (5 bases). This CDR3 contains 13 residues. The V and J ends lost 1 base and 4 bases respectively, with 7 bases between them. The germline V gene encodes CDR1 LGHNA and CDR2 YSLEER. The CDR3 nucleotides read TGCGCCAGCAGCCAAGTCGACAGCTATGGCTACACCTTC. Translated: CASSQVDSYGYTF.

The chain has TRBV11-3 and TRBJ2-2; D is unclear. Germline loops: CDR1 SGHNT, CDR2 YENEEA. V was trimmed by 7 bases and J by 6 bases, leaving 9 bases between them. This CDR3 has 12 amino acids. The chain's CDR3 is CASKGRSGELFF. The DNA of the CDR3 is TGTGCCAGCAAAGGAAGGTCCGGGGAGCTGTTTTTT. The full variable domain, completed using reference TRBV11-3 and TRBJ2-2, is EAGVVQSPRYKIIEKKQPVAFWCNPISGHNTLYWYLQNLGQGPELLIRYENEEAVDDSQLPKDRFSAERLKGVDSTLKIQPAELGDSAVYLCASKGRSGELFFGEGSRLTVL.